The TCR beta chain under discussion was sequenced for a study of T cells in Graves' hyperthyroidism and ophthalmopathy. This clonotype was observed many times. Authors of the study amplified TCR beta CDR3 regions from RNA transcripts. First-round RT-PCR targeting the TCR CDR3 was performed with the HTBI primer set. Using its own MiXCR run on the multiplex PCR reads, TCRdb lists one record per CDR3 protein. The profile shows 500,000 to 650,000 distinct CDR3 sequences, about 15% of them singletons. The CDR3 has 15 residues. The V gene end was trimmed by 3 bases and the J gene end by 6 bases; junction bases not matched to a gene: 6. Germline V lookup: CDR1 MDHEN, CDR2 SYDVKM.

The chain has TRBV28 and TRBJ2-7, with TRBD2 matching 12 bases. This clonotype originated in a woman aged 50 to 60 with Graves' ophthalmopathy. The material sequenced was blood. The CDR3 DNA is TGTGCCAGCAGTTTGAGACTAGCGGGAGTATCCGAGCAGTACTTC. Its protein product is CASSLRLAGVSEQYF. Filled out from reference TRBV28 and TRBJ2-7, the complete variable domain reads DVKVTQSSRYLVKRTGEKVFLECVQDMDHENMFWYRQDPGLGLRLIYFSYDVKMKEKGDIPEGYSVSREKKERFSLILESASTNQTSMYLCASSLRLAGVSEQYFGPGTRLTVT.